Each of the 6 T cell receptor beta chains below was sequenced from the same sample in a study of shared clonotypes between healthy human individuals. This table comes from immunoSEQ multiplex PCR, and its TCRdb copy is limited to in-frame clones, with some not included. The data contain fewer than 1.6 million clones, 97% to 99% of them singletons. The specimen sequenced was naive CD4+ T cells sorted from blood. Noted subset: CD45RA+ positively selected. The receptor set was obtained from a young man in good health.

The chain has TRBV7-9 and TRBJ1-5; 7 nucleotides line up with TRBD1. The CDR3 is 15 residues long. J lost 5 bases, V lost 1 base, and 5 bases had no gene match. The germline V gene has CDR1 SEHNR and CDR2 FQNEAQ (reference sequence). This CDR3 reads CASSLGGTDDQPQHF. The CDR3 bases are TGTGCCAGCAGCTTAGGCGGGACAGACGATCAGCCCCAGCATTTT.

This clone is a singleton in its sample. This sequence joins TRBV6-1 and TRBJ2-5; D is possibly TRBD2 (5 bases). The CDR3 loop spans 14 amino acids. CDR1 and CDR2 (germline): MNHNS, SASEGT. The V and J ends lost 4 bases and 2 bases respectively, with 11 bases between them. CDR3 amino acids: CASSALAYQETQYF. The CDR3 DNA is TGTGCCAGCAGTGCTTTAGCGTATCAAGAGACCCAGTACTTC.

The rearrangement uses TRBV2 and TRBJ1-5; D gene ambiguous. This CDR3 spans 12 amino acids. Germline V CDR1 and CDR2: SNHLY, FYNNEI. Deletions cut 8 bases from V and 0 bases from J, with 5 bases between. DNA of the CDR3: TGTGCCAGCTGGGATAGCAATCAGCCCCAGCATTTT. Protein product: CASWDSNQPQHF.

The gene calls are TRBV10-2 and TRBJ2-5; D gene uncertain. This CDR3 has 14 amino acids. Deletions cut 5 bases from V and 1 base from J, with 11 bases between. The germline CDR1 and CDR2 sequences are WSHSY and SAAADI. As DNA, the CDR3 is TGCGCCAGCAGTAGGCGGCTCCTCCAAGAGACCCAGTACTTC. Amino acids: CASSRRLLQETQYF.

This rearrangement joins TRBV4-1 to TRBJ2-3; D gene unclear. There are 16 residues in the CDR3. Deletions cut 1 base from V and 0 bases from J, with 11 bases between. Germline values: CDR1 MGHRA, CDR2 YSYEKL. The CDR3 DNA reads TGCGCCAGCAGCCAAGCCGATTTAACTAGCACAGATACGCAGTATTTT. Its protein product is CASSQADLTSTDTQYF.

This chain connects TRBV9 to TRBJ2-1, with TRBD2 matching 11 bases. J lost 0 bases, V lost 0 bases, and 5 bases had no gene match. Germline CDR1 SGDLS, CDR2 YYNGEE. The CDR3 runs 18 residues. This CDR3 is CASSVETSGASSYNEQFF. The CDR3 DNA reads TGTGCCAGCAGCGTAGAGACTAGCGGGGCGAGCTCCTACAATGAGCAGTTCTTC.